These 29 T cell receptor beta chains originate from one sample sequenced in a study of cytomegalovirus exposure and HLA in healthy donors. This PCR relied on a set of 60 Vbeta primers and 13 Jbeta primers. Profiling relied on immunoSEQ multiplex PCR, and the TCRdb table lists in-frame clones only, not all of them. The sample lists 90,000 to 120,000 clones, roughly 70% seen once, with about a tenth in the top ten. The sample consisted of PBMCs. The origin of the receptors is a middle-aged man in good health and CMV-seropositive.

This sequence joins TRBV7-8 and TRBJ1-2, with D possibly matching TRBD1 (5 bases). Germline V gene sequence: CDR1 SGHVS, CDR2 FQNEAQ. V lost 2 bases, J lost 8 bases, and 12 bases lay in between. This CDR3 comprises 13 residues. In nucleotides, the CDR3 is TGTGCCAGCAGCTTACAGCCGGCAGGGGGCTACACCTTC. It codes for CASSLQPAGGYTF.

A word on this clone: This same CDR3 is encoded by further DNA sequences in the sample. The rearrangement uses TRBV5-1 and TRBJ2-2; TRBD2 matches 7 bases. The J segment lost 2 bases and the V segment lost 0 bases, leaving 1 base of the junction unmatched. Germline CDR1 is SGHRS and CDR2 is YFSETQ. The CDR3 is made up of 15 amino acids. CDR3: CASSLGLANTGELFF. The CDR3 region has the DNA TGCGCCAGCAGCTTGGGACTAGCTAACACCGGGGAGCTGTTTTTT.

This clone is a singleton in its sample. The chain couples TRBV10-1 to TRBJ2-3; 15 nucleotides agree with TRBD2. V was pared by 6 bases and J by 8 bases, with 9 bases of the junction left unmatched. This CDR3 spans 16 amino acids. Germline V gene lookup returns CDR1 WNHNN and CDR2 SYGVQD (reference sequence). CDR3 loop: CASRKGLAGGQSTQYF. The CDR3 bases are TGCGCCAGCAGGAAAGGACTAGCGGGAGGGCAATCTACGCAGTATTTT.

The chain combines TRBV14 with TRBJ2-2, with D possibly TRBD1 on 6 matching bases. This CDR3 comprises 15 residues. The germline V gene has CDR1 SGHDN and CDR2 FVKESK. The ends were cut back, 4 bases at V and 6 bases at J, with 15 bases in the middle. CDR3 sequence reads: CASSRTGIEPGELFF. The DNA for the CDR3 is TGTGCCAGCAGCCGCACAGGGATTGAACCCGGGGAGCTGTTTTTT.

This clone was seen only a few times. The genes are TRBV6-6 and TRBJ2-4; 9 bases map to TRBD2. The CDR3 has 15 amino acids. The V segment lost 2 bases and the J segment 9 bases; nucleotides outside the gene matches: 8. Germline assignment: CDR1 MNHNY and CDR2 SVGAGI (reference sequence). The CDR3 DNA is TGTGCCAGCAGTTACGGTGCGGGAGGGCCCGGCATTCAGTACTTC. This translates into CASSYGAGGPGIQYF.

About this clone itself: An end of the junction differs from the germline gene, which may be a read error. The chain links TRBV19 to TRBJ1-1, with unresolved D. Germline V gene lookup returns CDR1 LNHDA and CDR2 SQIVND (reference sequence). This CDR3 region has 12 residues. CDR3 nucleotide sequence: TGTGCCAGTAGGATAGGAGACACTGAAGCTTTCTTT. This codes for CASRIGDTEAFF.

V is TRBV7-9 and J is TRBJ2-7, with TRBD2 matching over 8 bases. Trimming at V came to 5 bases and at J to 0 bases, leaving 12 bases not matched to a gene. CDR3 length: 17 amino acids. Germline CDR1 SEHNR, CDR2 FQNEAQ (reference sequence). This chain's CDR3 is CASSPGAGGGSSYEQYV. The DNA for the CDR3 is TGTGCCAGCAGCCCTGGGGCGGGAGGCGGGAGCTCCTACGAGCAGTACGTC.

The rearrangement joins TRBV29-1 to TRBJ1-1; a possible D gene is TRBD1 (5 bases). The CDR3 consists of 12 residues. Per germline, CDR1 SQVTM and CDR2 ANQGSEA. V was shortened by 7 bases and J by 1 base, with 10 bases between the two germline ends. For the CDR3, the DNA is TGCAGCGGAATCGGGGGGAACACTGAAGCTTTCTTT. It is translated as CSGIGGNTEAFF. Full variable domain (rest looked up from reference TRBV29-1 and TRBJ1-1): SAVISQKPSRDICQRGTSLTIQCQVDSQVTMMFWYRQQPGQSLTLIATANQGSEATYESGFVIDKFPISRPNLTFSTLTVSNMSPEDSSIYLCSGIGGNTEAFFGQGTRLTVV.

This chain connects TRBV6-5 to TRBJ1-1; a possible D gene is TRBD1 (5 bases). CDR3 length equals 15 residues. The germline V gene encodes CDR1 MNHEY and CDR2 SVGAGI. Trimming left V 1 base short and J 3 bases short, with 12 bases between. The CDR3 loop reads CASSYYGADHTEAFF. DNA for the CDR3: TGTGCCAGCAGTTACTATGGGGCGGACCACACTGAAGCTTTCTTT.

The V call is TRBV5-1, the J call TRBJ2-3; TRBD2 aligns across 15 bases. Germline trimming cut 4 bases from V and 6 bases from J; bases unmatched to any gene: 9. The length of the CDR3 is 17 residues. CDR1 is SGHRS and CDR2 is YFSETQ in the germline V gene. DNA of the CDR3: TGCGCCAGCAGCCTGGGGGGACTAGCGGGAGGCGAGGATACGCAGTATTTT. Residues: CASSLGGLAGGEDTQYF. The whole variable domain, filled in from reference TRBV5-1 and TRBJ2-3, reads KAGVTQTPRYLIKTRGQQVTLSCSPISGHRSVSWYQQTPGQGLQFLFEYFSETQRNKGNFPGRFSGRQFSNSRSEMNVSTLELGDSALYLCASSLGGLAGGEDTQYFGPGTRLTVL.

This chain links TRBV19 with TRBJ2-7; a possible D gene is TRBD2 (6 bases). V was trimmed by 0 bases and J by 1 base, leaving 13 bases between them. The CDR3 extends over 16 amino acids. Germline assignment: CDR1 LNHDA and CDR2 SQIVND (reference sequence). CDR3 in DNA: TGTGCCAGTAGTATAGATCCAGCGGGCGGTTCCTACGAGCAGTACTTC. It specifies CASSIDPAGGSYEQYF.

The chain recombines TRBV6-6 with TRBJ1-2; 7 bases align to TRBD1. This CDR3 contains 13 residues. CDR1 is MNHNY, CDR2 SVGAGI, per germline (reference sequence). V was pared by 5 bases and J by 6 bases, with 6 bases of the junction left unmatched. The CDR3 loop is CASSDRVGDGYTF. In DNA, the CDR3 is TGTGCCAGCAGTGACAGGGTGGGTGATGGCTACACCTTC.

The sample holds a few counts of this clone. This sequence joins TRBV5-4 and TRBJ2-7; weak D call: TRBD2 (6 bases). V lost 2 bases to trimming and J lost 3 bases, with 12 bases between them. The CDR3 spans 14 residues. Germline-derived CDR1 and CDR2 are SGHNT and YYREEE (reference sequence). In DNA, the CDR3 is TGTGCCAGCAGCTTAGCCGGGAGACACTACGAGCAGTACGTC. Amino acid sequence: CASSLAGRHYEQYV.

The chain uses TRBV19 and TRBJ2-3; D is possibly TRBD2 (6 bases). Trimming shortened V by 5 bases and J by 0 bases, and 9 bases separated the two germline ends. The CDR3 sequence is 14 residues long. Germline loops: CDR1 LNHDA, CDR2 SQIVND (reference sequence). This CDR3 is CASSWGTSTDTQYF. Written as DNA, the CDR3 is TGTGCCAGTAGTTGGGGGACTAGCACAGATACGCAGTATTTT.

V and J are TRBV6-6 and TRBJ1-2; no clear D. The CDR3 sequence is 14 residues long. V was cut by 3 bases and J by 0 bases, with 8 bases left in between. Germline values: CDR1 MNHNY, CDR2 SVGAGI (reference sequence). CDR3 nucleotides: TGTGCCAGCAGTTATATCGGAGCTAACTATGGCTACACCTTC. The encoded protein is CASSYIGANYGYTF.

This clone appeared a few times. At one end the junction does not follow the germline gene, possibly because of a read error. V is TRBV7-9 and J is TRBJ2-7; D might be TRBD2 (6 bases). Germline V lookup: CDR1 SEHNR, CDR2 FQNEAQ (reference sequence). This CDR3 spans 12 amino acids. CDR3 nucleotides: TGTTCCAGCAGCGGAGGGGACTACGAGCAGTACTTC. Residues: CSSSGGDYEQYF.

The rearrangement joins TRBV10-1 to TRBJ1-1, with D possibly TRBD1 on 6 matching bases. V was trimmed by 3 bases and J by 5 bases, leaving 7 bases between them. Germline V gives CDR1 WNHNN, CDR2 SYGVQD (reference sequence). The CDR3 is made up of 12 amino acids. The chain's CDR3 is CASSDQGTEAFF. The CDR3 coding sequence is TGCGCCAGCAGTGACCAGGGGACTGAAGCTTTCTTT.

The chain couples TRBV5-1 to TRBJ2-3, with 11 bases fitting TRBD2. Germline-derived CDR1 and CDR2 are SGHRS and YFSETQ. The CDR3 contains 16 residues. After removal of 4 bases from V and 4 bases from J, the junction contained 8 bases not matched to a gene. The CDR3 is CASSVQTSGNSDTQYF. CDR3 bases: TGCGCCAGCAGCGTCCAGACTAGCGGGAACTCAGATACGCAGTATTTT.

This chain uses TRBV10-1 with TRBJ2-7; D is uncertain. There are 15 residues in the CDR3. Germline V gives CDR1 WNHNN, CDR2 SYGVQD (reference sequence). The ends were cut back, 2 bases at V and 2 bases at J, with 13 bases in the middle. This CDR3 is CASSETARLTYEQYV. The CDR3 nucleotides are TGCGCCAGCAGTGAGACAGCCCGCCTAACCTACGAGCAGTACGTC.

The chain combines TRBV5-1 with TRBJ2-1, with D possibly TRBD2 on 6 matching bases. Trimming shortened V by 4 bases and J by 6 bases, and 14 bases separated the two germline ends. This CDR3 is 14 amino acids long. Germline CDR1 and CDR2: SGHRS and YFSETQ. CDR3 nucleotide sequence: TGCGCCAGCAGCCCTGAGGGACTCATCAATGAGCAGTTCTTC. It specifies CASSPEGLINEQFF.

This CDR3 is CASSLGTGSNQPQHF. The CDR3 DNA is TGTGCCAGCAGCTTAGGAACCGGTAGCAATCAGCCCCAGCATTTT. The chain couples TRBV7-2 to TRBJ1-5; D gene ambiguous. This CDR3 is built from 15 residues. V was shortened by 1 base and J by 0 bases, with 7 bases between the two germline ends. Per germline, CDR1 SGHTA and CDR2 FQGNSA.

This sequence joins TRBV7-9 and TRBJ2-1; TRBD1 agrees at 11 bases. This CDR3 is built from 16 residues. V was clipped by 2 bases and J by 7 bases; unmatched bases: 7. Germline CDR1 is SEHNR and CDR2 is FQNEAQ (reference sequence). The CDR3 loop is CASSLTGTGGRNEQFF. The CDR3 DNA reads as TGTGCCAGCAGCTTAACCGGGACAGGGGGGCGAAATGAGCAGTTCTTC.

The chain links TRBV9 to TRBJ2-3; D is ambiguous. The length of the CDR3 is 12 residues. The ends were cut back, 3 bases at V and 3 bases at J, with 5 bases in the middle. Germline lookup yields CDR1 SGDLS and CDR2 YYNGEE. This chain's CDR3 is CASSASTDTQYF. CDR3 coding DNA: TGTGCCAGCAGCGCCTCGACAGATACGCAGTATTTT.

The rearrangement joins TRBV6-5 to TRBJ1-5; D is perhaps TRBD1 (6 bases). Germline loops: CDR1 MNHEY, CDR2 SVGAGI. The CDR3 spans 15 residues. With 0 bases removed from V and 8 bases from J, the gap between germline ends came to 14 bases. The CDR3 DNA reads as TGTGCCAGCAGTTACTCTGCCCAGGGGTGGGAGCCCCAGCATTTT. This translates into CASSYSAQGWEPQHF.

The V and J genes are TRBV28 and TRBJ2-7; 9 positions match TRBD2. The CDR3 is 15 residues long. The V gene's germline CDR1 is MDHEN and CDR2 SYDVKM. Trimming took 4 bases from V and 5 from J; bases not matched to a gene: 9. The CDR3 nucleotides read TGTGCCAGCAGTTCACCCGGGACTAGCATCAACGAGCAGTACTTC. It codes for CASSSPGTSINEQYF.

The chain employs TRBV28 and TRBJ2-7, with 7 bases fitting TRBD1. V lost 3 bases to trimming and J lost 0 bases; unmatched junction nucleotides: 5. This CDR3 spans 15 amino acids. Germline V gene sequence: CDR1 MDHEN, CDR2 SYDVKM. Here the CDR3 DNA reads TGTGCCAGCAGTTTGGGACAGCATAGCTCCTACGAGCAGTACTTC. Translation gives CASSLGQHSSYEQYF.

For this clone: One junction end disagrees with the germline gene, perhaps due to a read error. Other DNA sequences within the sample encode an identical CDR3. The chain links TRBV4-3 to TRBJ2-4; 9 positions match TRBD2. The germline CDR1 and CDR2 sequences are LGHNA and YSLEER. The CDR3 length is 17 residues. CDR3 coding DNA: TGCGCCAGCAGTCAAGAAGGGCTAGCGGGAACCAAAAACATTCAGTACTTC. Its translation: CASSQEGLAGTKNIQYF.

The chain combines TRBV4-1 with TRBJ2-1; unclear D gene. The CDR3 is made up of 15 amino acids. V was clipped by 1 base and J by 8 bases, with 15 bases between them. Germline values: CDR1 MGHRA, CDR2 YSYEKL. CDR3 residues: CASSQGVTASDEQFF. CDR3 DNA sequence: TGCGCCAGCAGCCAAGGTGTGACTGCTTCGGATGAGCAGTTCTTC.

The J gene is TRBJ2-5, the V gene TRBV19, with D possibly being TRBD1 (5 bases). The CDR3 extends over 14 amino acids. V lost 1 base, J lost 3 bases, and 9 bases lay in between. Germline V lookup: CDR1 LNHDA, CDR2 SQIVND (reference sequence). This chain's CDR3 is CASSIGQLKETQYF. As DNA, the CDR3 is TGTGCCAGTAGTATAGGACAGCTAAAAGAGACCCAGTACTTC.